One and the same sample provided the 10 T cell receptor beta chains below, sequenced in a study of T cells after yellow fever vaccination. TCRdb ran MiXCR on the 5' RACE reads and lists one entry per CDR3 protein. The data show 150,000 to 200,000 distinct CDR3 sequences, with roughly 9% seen just once and approximately 35% held by the top ten. The source was CD8+ T cells sorted from PBMCs, collected 45 days after the yellow fever booster vaccination. Source of these receptors: a man in his late teens or twenties who received the YFV17D yellow fever vaccine.

This clonotype was seen a few times. V gene TRBV6-2 or TRBV6-3 combines with J gene TRBJ2-7; D possibly corresponds to TRBD1 (6 bases). V shed 2 bases and J shed 6 bases, with 14 bases lying between them. The germline V gene encodes CDR1 MNHEY and CDR2 SVGEGT. This CDR3 has 14 amino acids. The CDR3 sequence is CASSYRQVGIEQYV. DNA for the CDR3: TGTGCCAGCAGTTACAGACAGGTTGGTATCGAGCAGTACGTC.

The chain combines TRBV4-1 with TRBJ2-7, with D perhaps assigned TRBD1 or TRBD2 (5 bases each). This CDR3 has 16 amino acids. CDR1 is MGHRA, CDR2 YSYEKL, per germline. V lost 4 bases and J 2 bases, leaving 18 bases between the germline ends. CDR3 in DNA: TGCGCCAGCAGCCGCCGACCGGGACCCTCCCCCTACGAGCAGTACGTC. It encodes CASSRRPGPSPYEQYV.

This clonotype came up a few times. The chain is built from TRBV7-9 and TRBJ2-5; tentatively, D is TRBD1 (6 bases). The ends were cut back, 5 bases at V and 3 bases at J, with 16 bases in the middle. This CDR3 region has 15 residues. Germline assignment: CDR1 SEHNR and CDR2 FQNEAQ (reference sequence). CDR3 bases: TGTGCCAGCAGCACATGGACAGACCTCGAAGAGACCCAGTACTTC. Its translation is CASSTWTDLEETQYF.

The chain links TRBV19 to TRBJ2-6; D is uncertain. The V end was cut by 7 bases, the J end by 1 base, with 2 bases between. The CDR3 length is 12 residues. Germline loops: CDR1 LNHDA, CDR2 SQIVND (reference sequence). CDR3 DNA sequence: TGTGCCAGTAAGTCTGGGGCCAACGTCCTGACTTTC. Protein: CASKSGANVLTF. Based on the CDR3 plus reference TRBV19 and TRBJ2-6, the full variable domain is DGGITQSPKYLFRKEGQNVTLSCEQNLNHDAMYWYRQDPGQGLRLIYYSQIVNDFQKGDIAEGYSVSREKKESFPLTVTSAQKNPTAFYLCASKSGANVLTFGAGSRLTVL.

The CDR3 spells CASSRGYANTEAFF. CDR3 nucleotides: TGTGCCAGCAGCCGAGGGTACGCGAACACTGAAGCTTTCTTT. The chain carries TRBV7-9 and TRBJ1-1; D unresolved. The CDR3 is made up of 14 amino acids. Germline-derived CDR1 and CDR2 are SEHNR and FQNEAQ (reference sequence). The germline V and J ends were trimmed by 5 bases and 1 base, with 11 bases remaining between them.

Ten or more counts support this clonotype. This chain uses TRBV7-9 with TRBJ2-1; 7 positions match TRBD1. The CDR3 consists of 13 residues. The germline CDR1 and CDR2 sequences are SEHNR and FQNEAQ (reference sequence). With 1 base clipped from V and 16 bases from J, the junction kept 10 bases outside the gene matches. CDR3 DNA: TGTGCCAGCAGCTTAGACCTGGGACAGCCATTTTTCTTC. This sequence encodes CASSLDLGQPFFF. The full variable domain, its missing parts supplied by reference TRBV7-9 and TRBJ2-1, is DTGVSQNPRHKITKRGQNVTFRCDPISEHNRLYWYRQTLGQGPEFLTYFQNEAQLEKSRLLSDRFSAERPKGSFSTLEIQRTEQGDSAMYLCASSLDLGQPFFFGPGTRLTVL.

This clonotype has a handful of counts. The chain uses TRBV7-9 and TRBJ2-7, with no clear D. The V and J ends lost 5 bases and 7 bases respectively, with 12 bases between them. Looked up from germline, CDR1 is SEHNR and CDR2 is FQNEAQ (reference sequence). CDR3 length: 12 amino acids. The CDR3 DNA follows: TGTGCCAGCAGCACACATATGGGGGAGCAGTACTTC. Its protein product is CASSTHMGEQYF.

CDR3 nucleotide sequence: TGCAGCGTCCTCCGACTGATAGCGGGGGGGCTTGGCACAGATACGCAGTATTTT. The encoded protein is CSVLRLIAGGLGTDTQYF. The V and J genes are TRBV29-1 and TRBJ2-3; 11 nucleotides line up with TRBD2. The V gene's germline CDR1 is SQVTM and CDR2 ANQGSEA. V shed 6 bases and J 1 base; nucleotides not matched to a gene: 15. CDR3 size: 18 residues.

This clonotype was seen a handful of times. The rearrangement joins TRBV12-5 to TRBJ1-1; a possible D gene is TRBD1 (6 bases). This CDR3 has 12 amino acids. CDR1 and CDR2 from the germline V gene are LGHNT and FRNRAP. The V end lost 3 bases, the J end lost 5 bases, and 7 bases lay between the germline ends. In DNA, the CDR3 is TGTGCTAGTGGTTTTAGGGGGACTGAAGCTTTCTTT. Amino acid sequence: CASGFRGTEAFF.

The gene calls are TRBV19 and TRBJ1-2, with D maybe TRBD1 (6 bases). The V gene lost 2 bases and the J gene lost 3 bases, with 19 bases spanning the gap. Germline CDR1 reads LNHDA; CDR2 reads SQIVND (reference sequence). The CDR3 is 17 residues long. The CDR3 DNA reads as TGTGCCAGTAGTATACCATGGGGGCGACAGAGAGACTATGGCTACACCTTC. Its translation is CASSIPWGRQRDYGYTF.